This TCR beta chain was recovered during a study of CD8 T cells in Susac syndrome. V lost 10 bases to trimming and J lost 0 bases; unmatched junction nucleotides: 1. The CDR3 runs to 13 residues. Germline V gene sequence: CDR1 LNHDA, CDR2 SQIVND (reference sequence). Reverse transcription of roughly 0.5 to 1 ug RNA used random hexamers. The amplification used immunoSEQ multiplex PCR on TCR beta CDR3; it spanned 54 Vbeta and 13 Jbeta. TCRdb fed the immunoSEQ multiplex PCR reads into MiXCR, producing one record per CDR3 protein. The sample has roughly 190,000 distinct CDR3 sequences; 93% are singletons.

The clonotype was recovered from a human donor in good health. The chain carries TRBV19 and TRBJ2-2; 8 bases agree with TRBD2. The sequenced sample consisted of CD4+ T cells from PBMCs. CDR3 in amino acids: CATTSANTGELFF. The CDR3 coding sequence is TGTGCCACGACTAGCGCGAACACCGGGGAGCTGTTTTTT. Complete variable domain (other parts from reference TRBV19 and TRBJ2-2): DGGITQSPKYLFRKEGQNVTLSCEQNLNHDAMYWYRQDPGQGLRLIYYSQIVNDFQKGDIAEGYSVSREKKESFPLTVTSAQKNPTAFYLCATTSANTGELFFGEGSRLTVL.